This T cell receptor beta chain emerged from a study of glioma-infiltrating T cells after dendritic cell vaccination (dated by TCRdb to the mid-2010s). In terms of the full investigation: Of the 15 glioblastoma patients in the cohort, all drawn from Phase I and II dendritic cell vaccination trials, 9 were newly diagnosed and 6 had recurrent disease. Autologous tumor lysate-pulsed dendritic cell vaccination was administered to the patients between about 2003 and 2012. To make the vaccine, monocyte-derived dendritic cells were cultured for approximately 7 days with IL-4 and GM-CSF and then pulsed overnight with autologous tumor lysate. Patients received three intradermal dendritic cell vaccine injections at biweekly intervals in the arm below the axilla. In glioblastoma patients vaccinated with dendritic cells, deep sequencing of TCR beta CDR3 regions served to measure tumor-infiltrating lymphocyte content and to compare repertoires between tumor and blood. Survival after dendritic cell vaccination was correlated with TCR sequencing metrics such as TIL content and the overlap between tumor and blood repertoires.

What the study reported, not specific to this receptor: Longer time to progression and overall survival after dendritic cell vaccination were predicted by higher estimated pretreatment TIL content. The cohort was small and heterogeneous, and full blood and tumor sets were available for few patients, with initial-recurrent tumor pairs available for even fewer patients. The TCR overlap response model with three groups was called speculative and said to need prospective validation. TCR clonality showed no direct relationship with survival, which suggests that a diverse polyclonal response may matter.

TCRB CDR3 regions were amplified from about 2 ug genomic DNA, or all available DNA if less, using the immunoSEQ assay. The multiplex PCR relied on 60 forward primers for TCR V beta segments and 13 reverse primers for J beta segments. To estimate the number of reads per starting template, synthetic control templates were added to each sample at limiting dilution. The Illumina HiSeq System generated sequencing reads of 87 bp. In the authors' own workflow: PCR and sequencing errors were removed by a nearest neighbor algorithm that merged closely related sequences. TCR overlap was measured as the percentage of unique tumor TCR beta sequences that were also present in the peripheral blood of the same patient. Not all clones reach the TCRdb copy of this immuneACCESS table, which keeps in-frame sequences only. Checked studies attribute under half of the gap to unresolved V genes and leave the rest unexplained. The V and J calls and clone size were taken over from that table, and D and trimming were inferred from the DNA. The sample table holds about 82,000 clones, of which around 90% were seen once. The biggest ten clones account for roughly 3.2% of the sample.

The CDR3 spans 13 residues, from the cysteine through the phenylalanine. Only the CDR3 part of the read is kept: 39 bases, read in frame from the first base. The V end loses 4 bases and the J end loses 7 bases, and a stretch of 15 bases separates them. The germline V gene encodes CDR1 GTSNPN and CDR2 SVGIG (reference sequence). Selection of patients required sufficient residual fresh-frozen tumor tissue and over two years of available survival data. Molecular status otherwise varied across the glioblastoma patients, but none of them carried an isocitrate dehydrogenase mutation. PBMC were collected before vaccination, two weeks after the third vaccination, and at tumor progression if tumor progression occurred. Genomic DNA was extracted with the Qiagen DNeasy Blood extraction Kit. Comments on this clone: Its antigen remains undetermined. Nothing much larger sits one base from this clone, and base qualities are not available.

The receptor's source is a human donor with glioblastoma. This sample comprised blood, obtained before dendritic cell vaccination. The sequence is built from TRBV30 and TRBJ2-3; 6 matching bases give a weak D call of TRBD1. The nucleotides are TGTGCCTGGAAGAGGGGGTCTTCATATACGCAGTATTTT. This codes for CAWKRGSSYTQYF.